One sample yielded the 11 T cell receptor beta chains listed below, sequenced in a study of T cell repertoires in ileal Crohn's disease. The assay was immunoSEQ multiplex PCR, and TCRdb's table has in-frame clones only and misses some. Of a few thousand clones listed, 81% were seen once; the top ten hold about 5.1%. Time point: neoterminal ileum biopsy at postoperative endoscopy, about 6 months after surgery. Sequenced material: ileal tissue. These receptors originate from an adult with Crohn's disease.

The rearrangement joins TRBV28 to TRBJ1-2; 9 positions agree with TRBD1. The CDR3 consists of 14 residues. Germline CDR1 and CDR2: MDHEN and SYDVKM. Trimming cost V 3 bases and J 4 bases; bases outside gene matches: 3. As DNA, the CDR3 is TGTGCCAGCAGTTTTACAGGGGGCGGCTATGGCTACACCTTC. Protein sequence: CASSFTGGGYGYTF.

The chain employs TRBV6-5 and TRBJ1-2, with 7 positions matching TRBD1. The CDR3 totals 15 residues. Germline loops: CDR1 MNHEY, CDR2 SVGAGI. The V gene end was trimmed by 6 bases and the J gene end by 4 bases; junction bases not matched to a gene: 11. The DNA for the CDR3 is TGTGCCAGCAGCCGAGGTACAGGGGATGCCTATGGCTACACCTTC. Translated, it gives CASSRGTGDAYGYTF.

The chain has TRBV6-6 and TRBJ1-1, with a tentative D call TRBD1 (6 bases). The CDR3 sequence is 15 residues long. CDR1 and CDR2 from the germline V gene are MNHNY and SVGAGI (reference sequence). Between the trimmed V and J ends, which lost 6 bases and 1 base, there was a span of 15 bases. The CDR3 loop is CASRGWGRENTEAFF. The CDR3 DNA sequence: TGTGCCAGCAGGGGGTGGGGGCGCGAGAACACTGAAGCTTTCTTT.

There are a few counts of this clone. DNA for the CDR3: TGTGCCAGCAGGCTAGCGGGGGCACCAGAGACCCAGTACTTC. Translated, it gives CASRLAGAPETQYF. V and J are TRBV25-1 and TRBJ2-5, with TRBD2 matching over 10 bases. V gave up 6 bases and J gave up 4 bases; unmatched junction bases: 5. The CDR3 is 14 amino acids. The germline V gene has CDR1 MGHDK and CDR2 SYGVNS.

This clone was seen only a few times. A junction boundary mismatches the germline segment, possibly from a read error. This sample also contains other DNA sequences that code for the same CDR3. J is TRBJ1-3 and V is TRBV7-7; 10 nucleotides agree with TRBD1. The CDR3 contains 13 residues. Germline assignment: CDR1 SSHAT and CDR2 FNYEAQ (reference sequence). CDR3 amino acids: CASSLDRGNTIYF. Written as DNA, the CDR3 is TGTGCTAGCAGCTTGGACAGGGGGAACACCATATATTTT.

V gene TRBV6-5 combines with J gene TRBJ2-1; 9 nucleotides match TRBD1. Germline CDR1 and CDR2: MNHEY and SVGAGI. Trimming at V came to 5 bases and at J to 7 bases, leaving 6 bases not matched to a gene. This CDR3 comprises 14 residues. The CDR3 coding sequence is TGTGCCAGCAGTGGGGACAGGGTTACGAATGAGCAGTTCTTC. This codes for CASSGDRVTNEQFF.

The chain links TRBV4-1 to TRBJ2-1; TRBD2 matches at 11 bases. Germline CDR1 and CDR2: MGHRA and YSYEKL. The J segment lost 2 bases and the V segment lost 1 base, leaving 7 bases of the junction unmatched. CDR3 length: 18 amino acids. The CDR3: CASSQGLLAGGPYNEQFF. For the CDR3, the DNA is TGCGCCAGCAGCCAAGGCCTCTTAGCGGGGGGGCCCTACAATGAGCAGTTCTTC.

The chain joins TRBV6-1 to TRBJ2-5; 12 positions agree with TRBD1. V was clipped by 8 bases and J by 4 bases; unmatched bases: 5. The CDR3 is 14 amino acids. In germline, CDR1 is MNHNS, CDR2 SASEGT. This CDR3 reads CASSPGQGAETQYF. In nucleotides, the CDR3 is TGTGCCAGCTCTCCGGGACAGGGGGCAGAGACCCAGTACTTC.

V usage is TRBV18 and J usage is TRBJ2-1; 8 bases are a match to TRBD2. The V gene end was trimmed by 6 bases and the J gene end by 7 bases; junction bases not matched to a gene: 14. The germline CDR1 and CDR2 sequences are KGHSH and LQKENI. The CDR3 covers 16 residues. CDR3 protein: CASSLRGGSGTNEQFF. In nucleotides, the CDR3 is TGTGCCAGCTCTCTCCGCGGTGGTAGCGGGACGAATGAGCAGTTCTTC.

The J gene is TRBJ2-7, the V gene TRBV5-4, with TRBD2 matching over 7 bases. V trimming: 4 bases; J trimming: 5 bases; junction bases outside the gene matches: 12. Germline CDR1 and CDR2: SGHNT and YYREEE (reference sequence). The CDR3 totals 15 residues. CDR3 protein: CASSPTSVGGHEQYF. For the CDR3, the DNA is TGTGCCAGCAGCCCTACTAGCGTGGGAGGCCACGAGCAGTACTTC. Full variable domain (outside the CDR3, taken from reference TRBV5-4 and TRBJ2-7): ETGVTQSPTHLIKTRGQQVTLRCSSQSGHNTVSWYQQALGQGPQFIFQYYREEENGRGNFPPRFSGLQFPNYSSELNVNALELDDSALYLCASSPTSVGGHEQYFGPGTRLTVT.

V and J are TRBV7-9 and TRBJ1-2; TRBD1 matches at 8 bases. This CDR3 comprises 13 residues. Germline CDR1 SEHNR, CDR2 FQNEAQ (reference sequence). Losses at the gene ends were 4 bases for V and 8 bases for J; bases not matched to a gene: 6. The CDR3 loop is CASSSTGGHGYTF. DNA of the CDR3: TGTGCCAGCAGCTCTACAGGGGGTCACGGCTACACCTTC.